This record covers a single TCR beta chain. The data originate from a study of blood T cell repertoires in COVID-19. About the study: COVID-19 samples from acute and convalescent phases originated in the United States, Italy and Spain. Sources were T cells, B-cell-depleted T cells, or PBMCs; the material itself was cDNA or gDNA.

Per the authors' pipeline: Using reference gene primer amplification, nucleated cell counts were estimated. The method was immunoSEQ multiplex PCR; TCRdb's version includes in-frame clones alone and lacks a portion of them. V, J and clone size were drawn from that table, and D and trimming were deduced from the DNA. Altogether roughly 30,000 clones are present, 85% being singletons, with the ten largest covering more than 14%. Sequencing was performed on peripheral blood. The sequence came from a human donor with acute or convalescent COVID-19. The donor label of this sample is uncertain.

CDR3 loop: CASSQSVLANYEQYF. The CDR3 nucleotides read TGTGCCAGCAGCCAAAGTGTACTAGCGAATTACGAGCAGTACTTC. The V and J genes are TRBV3-1 (or the pseudogene TRBV3-2) and TRBJ2-7, with 7 bases aligning to TRBD2. This CDR3 spans 15 amino acids. Trimming took 2 bases from V and 4 from J; bases not matched to a gene: 8. CDR1 and CDR2 from the germline V gene are LGHDT and YNNKEL (reference sequence).